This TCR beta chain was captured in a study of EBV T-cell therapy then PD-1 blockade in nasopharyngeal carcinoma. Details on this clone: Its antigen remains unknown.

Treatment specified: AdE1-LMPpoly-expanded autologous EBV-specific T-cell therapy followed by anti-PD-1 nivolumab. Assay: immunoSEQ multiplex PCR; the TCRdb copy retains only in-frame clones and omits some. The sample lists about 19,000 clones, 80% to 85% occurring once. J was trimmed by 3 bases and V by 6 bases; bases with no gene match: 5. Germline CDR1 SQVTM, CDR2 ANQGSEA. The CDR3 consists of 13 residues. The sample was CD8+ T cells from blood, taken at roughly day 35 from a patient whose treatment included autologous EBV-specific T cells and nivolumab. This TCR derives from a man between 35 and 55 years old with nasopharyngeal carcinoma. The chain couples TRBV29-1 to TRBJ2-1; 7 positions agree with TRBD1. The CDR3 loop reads CSVAGTDYNEQFF. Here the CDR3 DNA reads TGCAGCGTCGCCGGGACAGACTACAATGAGCAGTTCTTC.